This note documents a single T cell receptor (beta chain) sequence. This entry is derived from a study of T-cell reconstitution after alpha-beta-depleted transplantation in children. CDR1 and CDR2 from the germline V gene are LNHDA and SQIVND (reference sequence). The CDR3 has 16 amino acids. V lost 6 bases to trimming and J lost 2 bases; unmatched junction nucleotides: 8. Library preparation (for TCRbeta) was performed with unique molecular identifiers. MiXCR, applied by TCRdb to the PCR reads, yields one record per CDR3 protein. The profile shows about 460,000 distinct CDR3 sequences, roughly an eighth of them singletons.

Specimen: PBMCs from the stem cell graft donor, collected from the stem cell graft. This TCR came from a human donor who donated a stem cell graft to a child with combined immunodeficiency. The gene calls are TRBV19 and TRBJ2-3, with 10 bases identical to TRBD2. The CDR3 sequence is CASRSFSGGITDTQYF. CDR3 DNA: TGTGCCAGTAGGTCGTTTAGCGGGGGGATCACAGATACGCAGTATTTT.